The 15 T cell receptor beta chains listed next were all sequenced from one sample in a study of blood T cell repertoires in COVID-19. The method was immunoSEQ multiplex PCR; TCRdb's version includes in-frame clones alone and lacks a portion of them. The repertoire consists of roughly 87,000 clones, with 86% occurring once and the leading ten covering 25%. The sequenced material came from peripheral blood. The receptors were gathered from a human donor in a cohort sampled during active COVID-19.

This clone has a single count. The CDR3 spells CASSLDSGRGEQFF. The DNA for the CDR3 is TGCGCCAGCAGCTTGGACAGCGGGAGAGGTGAGCAGTTCTTC. The chain links TRBV5-1 to TRBJ2-1; 8 bases are shared with TRBD2. V gave up 0 bases and J gave up 9 bases; unmatched junction bases: 5. Germline V gene data show CDR1 as SGHRS and CDR2 as YFSETQ. The CDR3 extends over 14 amino acids.

The chain combines TRBV4-2 with TRBJ2-7; TRBD2 matches at 9 bases. Unmatched junction bases numbered 17, after V lost 0 bases and J lost 2 bases. The V gene's germline CDR1 is LGHNA and CDR2 YNFKEQ. This CDR3 has 20 amino acids. The CDR3 protein is CASSQDGTPIGREGTYEQYF. The CDR3, as DNA: TGTGCCAGCAGCCAAGATGGTACCCCGATCGGGCGGGAGGGAACCTACGAGCAGTACTTC.

V gene TRBV3-1 (or the pseudogene TRBV3-2) combines with J gene TRBJ1-5, with D maybe TRBD1 (5 bases). The V and J ends lost 4 bases and 6 bases respectively, with 16 bases between them. This CDR3 contains 15 residues. Germline V gene sequence: CDR1 LGHDT, CDR2 YNNKEL (reference sequence). The chain's CDR3 is CASSRGTPGRQPQHF. Written as DNA, the CDR3 is TGTGCCAGCAGCCGAGGGACTCCCGGACGTCAGCCCCAGCATTTT.

V gene TRBV16 combines with J gene TRBJ2-3, with 8 bases fitting TRBD1. CDR3 size: 16 residues. CDR1 and CDR2 (germline): KGHSY, FQNENV. J gave up 3 bases and V 3 bases, and 8 bases lay outside the gene matches. CDR3: CASSHPGQGRTDTQYF. CDR3 sequence (DNA): TGTGCCAGCAGCCACCCAGGACAGGGAAGGACAGATACGCAGTATTTT.

The gene calls are TRBV5-1 and TRBJ2-7, with D unresolved. V was cut by 0 bases and J by 6 bases, with 4 bases left in between. Per the germline V gene, CDR1 is SGHRS and CDR2 is YFSETQ. The CDR3 contains 11 residues. The CDR3 here is CASSLAFEQYF. The CDR3 region has the DNA TGCGCCAGCAGCTTGGCCTTCGAGCAGTACTTC.

The genes are TRBV9 and TRBJ2-3; 15 bases line up with TRBD2. Germline assignment: CDR1 SGDLS and CDR2 YYNGEE. The CDR3 is 17 residues long. V lost 3 bases, J lost 3 bases, and 5 bases stayed unmatched. The CDR3 coding sequence is TGTGCCAGCAGCGGATGGACTAGCGGGGGGGCGACAGATACGCAGTATTTT. This gives the protein CASSGWTSGGATDTQYF.

The genes are TRBV21-1 and TRBJ2-7; the table's TRBD1 call for D was not verified on the DNA. TRBV21-1 is labeled a pseudogene. The CDR3 is made up of 15 amino acids. The CDR3 DNA sequence: TGTGCCAGCAGCAAACGTCACAGGAGAGTTCACGAGCAGTACTTC. Translation gives CASSKRHRRVHEQYF.

The J gene is TRBJ2-7, the V gene TRBV5-1, with D maybe TRBD1 (6 bases). CDR3 length: 13 residues. V dropped 4 bases and J dropped 0 bases, with 8 bases sitting between them. Germline CDR1 SGHRS, CDR2 YFSETQ. The CDR3 loop is CASSRDTSYEQYF. The CDR3 DNA sequence: TGCGCCAGCAGCAGGGACACCTCCTACGAGCAGTACTTC.

The chain combines TRBV10-3 with TRBJ1-5; the match to TRBD1 covers 9 bases. The CDR3 runs 18 residues. The J segment lost 4 bases and the V segment lost 0 bases, leaving 10 bases of the junction unmatched. The germline gives CDR1 ENHRY, CDR2 SYGVKD. The CDR3 is CAISESPHSGTGNQPQHF. In DNA, the CDR3 is TGTGCCATCAGTGAGTCTCCACATTCCGGGACAGGGAATCAGCCCCAGCATTTT.

The chain employs TRBV28 and TRBJ1-6, with 7 bases fitting TRBD1. CDR1 is MDHEN, CDR2 SYDVKM, per germline. The CDR3 contains 17 residues. J was trimmed by 0 bases and V by 6 bases; bases with no gene match: 8. The CDR3, as DNA: TGTGCCAGCAGGCTAGGGGGCTCGAGCTCCTATAATTCACCCCTCCACTTT. Protein sequence: CASRLGGSSSYNSPLHF.

This sequence joins TRBV5-4 and TRBJ1-3; D not resolved. This CDR3 comprises 14 residues. The V gene's germline CDR1 is SGHNT and CDR2 YYREEE (reference sequence). V shed 3 bases and J shed 0 bases, with 7 bases lying between them. The CDR3 here is CASSSWPSGNTIYF. The DNA for the CDR3 is TGTGCCAGCAGCTCGTGGCCCTCTGGAAACACCATATATTTT.

The CDR3, as DNA: TGTGCCAGCAGTTCCCCCGGGACAACAGATACGCAGTATTTT. Its protein product is CASSSPGTTDTQYF. The rearrangement uses TRBV27 and TRBJ2-3; D perhaps matches TRBD1 (6 bases). CDR3 length: 14 residues. Trimming removed 4 bases from V and 3 bases from J, with 11 bases in between. Germline V gives CDR1 MNHEY, CDR2 SMNVEV (reference sequence).

The gene calls are TRBV7-3 and TRBJ2-2, with 7 bases that match TRBD1. The CDR3 contains 14 residues. Losses at the gene ends were 4 bases for V and 1 base for J; bases not matched to a gene: 0. Germline V gene data show CDR1 as SGHTA and CDR2 as FQGTGA. The CDR3 protein is CASSWTGNTGELFF. The CDR3 nucleotides read TGTGCCAGCAGCTGGACAGGGAACACCGGGGAGCTGTTTTTT.

This clone was found once. This rearrangement joins TRBV6-1 to TRBJ2-7, with 8 positions matching TRBD1. V lost 3 bases to trimming and J lost 6 bases; unmatched junction nucleotides: 7. Germline assignment: CDR1 MNHNS and CDR2 SASEGT. The CDR3 runs to 14 residues. CDR3 coding DNA: TGTGCCAGCAGTGAGGGGACAGGCCGGCCCGAGCAGTACTTC. Translation gives CASSEGTGRPEQYF.

The chain carries TRBV12-3 or TRBV12-4 and TRBJ1-4; no firm D call. The CDR3 spans 13 residues. Trimming took 5 bases from V and 6 from J, leaving 10 bases between them. CDR3 loop: CASSPGADEKLFF. Written as DNA, the CDR3 is TGTGCCAGCAGTCCGGGAGCGGATGAAAAACTGTTTTTT.